This T cell receptor (beta chain) was retrieved from a study of neoadjuvant anti-PD-1 for oral cavity cancer (dated by TCRdb to the early 2020s). About the full investigation: Before undergoing curative-intent surgical resection, most patients got three to four biweekly nivolumab doses at 3 mg/kg. A fourth nivolumab dose was given around day 43 to patients without progression, and definitive surgical resection was performed in those patients on days 50-56. An approximately 31% response rate was observed in the parent correlative cohort, in which around 12 patients were included. Under RECIST 1.1, patients with complete response, partial response or stable disease were classed as responders, and patients with progression were classed as non-responders. Beyond this particular receptor, the publication reports: Higher pretreatment blood TCRbeta clonality and lower post-treatment tumor TCRbeta clonality were correlated with higher pretreatment blood Treg/Th17 ratios. After neoadjuvant nivolumab, significantly higher T cell clonality (Gini index) was found within PBMCs in non-responders than in responders. The TCR analyses had only a few patients in each response group, and the authors called for validation in larger cohorts.

A note on this clone: The antigen it recognizes is unknown. No base-level quality is on record; no much larger clone is a single base apart.

For deep sequencing of PBMC libraries, mostly roughly 520 ng of input genomic DNA was used, and six replicates were run per sample. The immunoSEQ hsTCRbeta kit was used to prepare TCRbeta libraries according to the manufacturer's instructions. Sequencing of the completed libraries took place using an Illumina NovaSeq 6000 S4 flow cell after they had been pooled to approximately 3.3 nM. As for the authors' bioinformatics: The immunoSEQ Analyzer was used for raw data preprocessing and quality control. The analysis was restricted to productive rearrangements, with each unique CDR3 amino acid sequence defining a clonotype. Using the R package tcR, the researchers computed the Gini-Simpson index as their estimate of repertoire clonality. Student's t test was used to compare Gini indices, while Pearson correlation assessed associations with tumor size change. Drawn from immuneACCESS, this table holds only the in-frame rearrangements with V and J called that TCRdb kept. Clones are partly lost; checked studies trace under half to an unresolved V gene and leave the rest unexplained. Clonal size and the V and J genes are those of that table, whereas D and trimming came from the DNA. The sample contains approximately 37,000 clones, approximately 90% of them found a single time. The ten top clones hold about 4% of the sample.

This sample's time point label indicates: before neoadjuvant nivolumab. The patients had newly diagnosed stage II-IVA oral cavity squamous cell carcinoma and had not received any prior systemic or radiation treatment. The cohort was composed of patients with HPV-negative, locally advanced oral cavity squamous cell carcinoma. Peripheral blood mononuclear cells were analyzed directly, without maintenance or expansion in culture. The samples were drawn from a longitudinal correlative study tied to a single-arm phase II trial testing neoadjuvant nivolumab in oral cavity squamous cell carcinoma. Subject-matched pre- and post-treatment PBMCs and tumors from three responders and three non-responders underwent genomic DNA-based TCRbeta sequencing. Peripheral blood mononuclear cells were drawn once before nivolumab treatment and a second time after treatment, when surgery took place. Genomic DNA was isolated from PBMCs using the Maxwell RSC DNA from Cells kit.

The germline V gene (reference sequence) yields SGHNT for CDR1 and YYREEE for CDR2. The CDR3 starts with the cysteine, ends with the phenylalanine, and has 16 residues. The read is trimmed to its CDR3 DNA, 48 bases read in frame from base 1. V and J are truncated by 1 base and 0 bases respectively, leaving an intervening sequence of 10 bases. The sample consisted of PBMCs, taken before nivolumab (anti-PD-1) treatment. The chain is assembled from TRBV5-4 and TRBJ2-2; the D segment is perhaps TRBD1 or TRBD2, each sharing 5 matched bases. The receptor was derived from a person aged 35-80 years with oral cavity squamous cell carcinoma. This receptor has the CDR3 CASSLSGTPNTGELFF. The DNA sequence is TGTGCCAGCAGCTTGTCCGGGACCCCGAACACCGGGGAGCTGTTTTTT. With the rest looked up from the reference TRBV5-4 and TRBJ2-2 genes rather than sequenced, the full variable domain is ETGVTQSPTHLIKTRGQQVTLRCSSQSGHNTVSWYQQALGQGPQFIFQYYREEENGRGNFPPRFSGLQFPNYSSELNVNALELDDSALYLCASSLSGTPNTGELFFGEGSRLTVL.